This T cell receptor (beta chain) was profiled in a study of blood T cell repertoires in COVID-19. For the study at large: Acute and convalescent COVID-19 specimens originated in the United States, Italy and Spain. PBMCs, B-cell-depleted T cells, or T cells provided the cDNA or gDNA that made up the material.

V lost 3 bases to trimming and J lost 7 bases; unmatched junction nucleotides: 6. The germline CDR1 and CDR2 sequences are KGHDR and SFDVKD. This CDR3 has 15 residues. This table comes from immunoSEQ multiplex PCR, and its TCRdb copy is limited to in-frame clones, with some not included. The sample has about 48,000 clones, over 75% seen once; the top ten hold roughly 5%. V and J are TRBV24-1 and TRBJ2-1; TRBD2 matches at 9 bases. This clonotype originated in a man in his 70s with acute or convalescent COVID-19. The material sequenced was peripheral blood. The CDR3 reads CATSDRRGGLNEQFF. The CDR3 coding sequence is TGTGCCACCAGTGATCGGCGGGGGGGGTTGAATGAGCAGTTCTTC.